This record covers a single T cell receptor (beta chain). The CDR3 contains 10 residues. Deletions cut 6 bases from V and 9 bases from J, with 6 bases between. The data are from a study of blood T cell repertoires in COVID-19. Looking at the study overall: COVID-19 samples collected from the United States, Italy and Spain covered acute and convalescent phases. T cells, B-cell-depleted T cells, or PBMCs supplied cDNA or gDNA.

In the study's own analysis: Amplifying reference gene primers gave estimates of nucleated cell counts. TCRdb keeps only in-frame clones here, not all; method: immunoSEQ multiplex PCR. V and J calls and clone size come straight from that table; D and trimming were deduced from the DNA. The data show some 270,000 clones, approximately 84% seen once. Specimen: peripheral blood. The sequence was obtained from a person aged 65 to 85 with COVID-19, enrolled during active disease. This chain connects TRBV12-3 or TRBV12-4 to TRBJ2-1, with D perhaps TRBD2 (6 bases). The CDR3 region is CASSGGEQFF. CDR3 sequence (DNA): TGTGCCAGCAGCGGGGGTGAGCAGTTCTTC.